This T cell receptor beta chain was obtained from a study of cytomegalovirus exposure and HLA in healthy donors. CDR1 and CDR2 from the germline V gene are SGHVS and FQNEAQ. The CDR3 spans 16 residues. Trimming pared 1 base from V and 5 bases from J, leaving 15 bases between. The PCR employed 60 Vbeta primers together with 13 Jbeta primers. The protocol was immunoSEQ multiplex PCR, while the TCRdb copy is restricted to in-frame clones and leaves out a portion. The table includes some 150,000 clones, 65% to 80% detected once. Sequencing was done on a sample of PBMCs. The rearrangement joins TRBV7-8 to TRBJ2-1; possibly TRBD1 for D (5 bases). The origin of this receptor is a man aged 25 to 40 in good health and CMV-seronegative. The CDR3 region has the DNA TGTGCCAGCAGCTTAGGGCCCCAGGGCTGGGACAATGAGCAGTTCTTC. Translated: CASSLGPQGWDNEQFF.